The 2 T cell receptor beta chains below come from one sample, sequenced in a study of blood T cell repertoires in COVID-19. Profiled with immunoSEQ multiplex PCR; TCRdb holds only in-frame clones, not every one. The repertoire holds about 87,000 clones, with 90% as singletons. The sample consisted of peripheral blood. The receptors derive from a man between 18 and 35 years old with COVID-19, enrolled during active disease.

Here the CDR3 DNA reads TGTGCCACCAGTGAGTATTCGAGGGTCTACGAGCAGTACTTC. Translating it yields CATSEYSRVYEQYF. The rearrangement uses TRBV24-1 and TRBJ2-7; the D gene is possibly TRBD2 (5 bases). Per germline, CDR1 KGHDR and CDR2 SFDVKD. This CDR3 comprises 14 residues. Trimming stripped 4 bases from V and 3 bases from J, with 12 bases between.

The V gene is TRBV5-6, the J gene TRBJ2-1; 11 nucleotides match TRBD2. The germline CDR1 and CDR2 sequences are SGHDT and YYEEEE. The CDR3 has 16 amino acids. V shed 4 bases, J shed 2 bases, and the junction held 5 bases outside the gene matches. The CDR3 is CASSTGTSGAYNEQFF. The CDR3 DNA is TGTGCCAGCAGCACTGGGACTAGCGGAGCCTACAATGAGCAGTTCTTC.